This T cell receptor (beta chain) was retrieved from a study of OX40 agonist ivuxolimab in advanced cancers. Background on the study: An agonistic anti-OX40 (CD134) antibody, ivuxolimab, was used to treat the patients.

About this clone: What it binds is unknown.

Method: immunoSEQ multiplex PCR; TCRdb's copy keeps in-frame clones and lacks some. The table includes 70,000 to 80,000 clones, over 80% detected once. CDR3 size: 16 residues. Deletions cut 1 base from V and 2 bases from J, with 16 bases between. Germline V CDR1 and CDR2: SGHRS, YFSETQ. Study-wide points: CD8+ T cells averaged more expanded clones than CD4+. CD4+ and CD8+ blood T cells expanded clonally by week 6 at 0.1 to 3.0 mg/kg.

The TCR comes from an adult with an advanced solid tumor such as melanoma, head and neck, liver or kidney cancer. The sequences come from CD4+ or CD8+ T cells sorted from blood, collected in a trial of the OX40 agonist ivuxolimab. The chain is built from TRBV5-1 and TRBJ2-7, with D perhaps matching TRBD1 (6 bases). CDR3 nucleotide sequence: TGCGCCAGCAGCTTGACCGGACAGTCCTCCGCCTACGAGCAGTACTTC. Translating it yields CASSLTGQSSAYEQYF.